This entry is about one T cell receptor (beta chain). These data originate in a study of blood T cell repertoires in COVID-19. Overall study: Collection of acute and convalescent COVID-19 samples took place in the United States, Italy and Spain.

Some clones are missing from TCRdb's copy, which holds only in-frame ones; the method was immunoSEQ multiplex PCR. The sample shows roughly 220,000 clones, roughly 89% of them seen only once. Participant ages covered about 18 to 90 years across about 22 US areas. All recovered Cohort 3 donors got two negative PCRs, got clearance, or saw symptom resolution. The sequencing sample was made of PBMCs or T cells enriched from blood (not recorded which). The clonotype originates from a woman aged 40 to 50 who had recovered from COVID-19.

The CDR3, as DNA: TGTGCCAGCAGCCCCGCAGGGGCAGGGGTTAACTATGGCTACACCTTC. Translated, it gives CASSPAGAGVNYGYTF. The gene calls are TRBV11-3 and TRBJ1-2; possible D gene TRBD1, 6 bases. V was clipped by 5 bases and J by 1 base, with 17 bases between them. CDR3 length: 16 residues. CDR1 and CDR2 (germline): SGHNT, YENEEA.